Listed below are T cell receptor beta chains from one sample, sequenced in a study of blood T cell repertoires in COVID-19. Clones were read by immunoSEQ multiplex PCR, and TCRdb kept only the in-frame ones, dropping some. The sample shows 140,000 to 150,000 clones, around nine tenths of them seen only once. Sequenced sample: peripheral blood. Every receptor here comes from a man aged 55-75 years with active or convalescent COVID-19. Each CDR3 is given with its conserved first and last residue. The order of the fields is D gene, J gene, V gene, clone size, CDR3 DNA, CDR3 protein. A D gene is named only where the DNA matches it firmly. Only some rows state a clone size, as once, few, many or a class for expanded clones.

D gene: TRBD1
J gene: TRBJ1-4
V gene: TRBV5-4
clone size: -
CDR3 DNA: TGTGCCAGCAGCCCACGGACAGGGGATGAAAAACTGTTTTTT
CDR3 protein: CASSPRTGDEKLFF

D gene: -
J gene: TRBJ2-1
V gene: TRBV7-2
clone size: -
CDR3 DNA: TGTGCCAGCAGCTTCTGGGCGCTCCCGAGCTCCTACAATGAGCAGTTCTTC
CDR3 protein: CASSFWALPSSYNEQFF

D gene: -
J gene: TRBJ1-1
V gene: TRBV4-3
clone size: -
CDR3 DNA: TGCGCCAGCAGCCAAGATAGAGACCCCGGGTCGGCTTTCTTT
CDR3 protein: CASSQDRDPGSAFF

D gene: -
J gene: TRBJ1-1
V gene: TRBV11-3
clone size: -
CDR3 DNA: TGTGCCAGCAGCCCAGACAAGGGGTACACTGAAGCTTTCTTT
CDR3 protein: CASSPDKGYTEAFF

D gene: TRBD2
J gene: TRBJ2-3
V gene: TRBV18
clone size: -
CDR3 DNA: TGTGCCAGCTCACCATACGCTAGCGGGGGTACAGATACGCAGTATTTT
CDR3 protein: CASSPYASGGTDTQYF

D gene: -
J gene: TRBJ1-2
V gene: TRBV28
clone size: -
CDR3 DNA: TGTGCCAGCAGTTTATCCCGGGCTGGGGGCGCTTGGGGCTACACCTTC
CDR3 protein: CASSLSRAGGAWGYTF

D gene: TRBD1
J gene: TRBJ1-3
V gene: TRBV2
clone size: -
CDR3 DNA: TGTGCCAGCAGTTTCAGGGGGGACACCATATATTTT
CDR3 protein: CASSFRGDTIYF

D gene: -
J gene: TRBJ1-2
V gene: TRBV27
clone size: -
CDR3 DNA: TGTGCCAGCAGGCTAAAGGGGCTGAGCTATGGCTACACCTTC
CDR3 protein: CASRLKGLSYGYTF

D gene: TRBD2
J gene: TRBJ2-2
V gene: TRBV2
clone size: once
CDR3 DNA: TGTGCCAGCATGGCCGGACAGGGTCTTAGCGGGAGGGCCAGGGAGCTGTTTTTT
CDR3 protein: CASMAGQGLSGRARELFF

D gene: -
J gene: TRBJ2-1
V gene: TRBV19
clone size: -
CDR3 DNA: TGTGCCAGTAGTATAGAACAGAGTCCTGTTCCCTACAATGAGCAGTTCTTC
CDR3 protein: CASSIEQSPVPYNEQFF

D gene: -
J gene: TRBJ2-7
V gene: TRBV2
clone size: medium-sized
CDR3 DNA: TGTGCCAGCAGCCGCACCGGAAGTAGGGGTGGGCAGTACTTC
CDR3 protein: CASSRTGSRGGQYF